The present T cell receptor beta chain was sequenced within a study of blood T cells in healthy people across ages (dated by TCRdb to the mid-2010s). Background for the entire study: In model experiments, roughly one uniquely barcoded TCR beta cDNA molecule per two T cells was captured by template switching. Using deep sequencing normalized with unique cDNA molecular identifiers, the study measured how TCR beta repertoire diversity changes with age. Four age groups were formed from the donors: young (average approximately 15 years), middle-aged (around 41), aged (over 55) and long-lived (around 82). Using the same blood draw, the study looked at two additional independent replicas of 1 million unique cDNA reads for two donors, one aged 18 to 29 and the other aged 80 or older. On the study overall, not on this receptor specifically: Conclusive comparison of naive and antigen-experienced compartments was prevented by the profiling of bulk unsorted PBMCs. Compared with the aged group, the long-lived group had more naive CD4+ T cells, fewer expanded clones and increased TCR diversity, a pattern suggesting age selection. Observed TCR beta diversity correlated strongly with the percentage of naive T cells measured by flow cytometry. Observed TCR beta diversity per million T cells fell roughly linearly with age, and a significant reduction was already apparent by age about 43. Because donor CMV infection status was unknown, age-related changes in expanded clonotypes were potentially confounded. Total diversity estimates from one million sequenced T cells were considered lower bounds and underestimates.

The V and J ends are trimmed by 7 bases and 5 bases, leaving 15 bases between them. The CDR3 sequence holds 14 residues, the cysteine and phenylalanine included. Only CDR3 DNA is held: 42 bases, read in frame from base 1. The library was generated by 5' RACE. Sequencing was performed on an Illumina HiSeq 2500. A second PCR of 7 to 11 cycles was run with a J-beta primer mix and a sample-barcoded 5' primer. A unique molecular identifier was introduced onto each TCR beta cDNA molecule by a template-switch 5' adaptor carrying 12 random nucleotides. Each sample yielded at least 2.5 million CDR3-containing paired-end reads. All of the RNA was converted into first-strand cDNA using the Mint cDNA synthesis kit, with a TRBC-specific oligonucleotide serving as the primer. Following uracil-DNA glycosylase treatment, all cDNA underwent a first 18-cycle PCR with the universal primers M1SS and BC2_uni_R. In the original analysis: Each sample was normalized by randomly selecting 1 million high-quality reads, each carrying a distinct molecular identifier. Reads with shared molecular identifiers were discarded instead of being binned into consensus sequences. MiTCR, run with a Q25 quality threshold and the strictest error-elimination algorithm, handled CDR3 identification, clonotype clustering and error correction. Lower-bound total TCR beta diversity was estimated with a nonparametric unseen species model using Euler transformation. TCRdb reran the public reads through fastp at Q25 and MiXCR, keeping productive beta chains. Every entry covers one CDR3 protein and lists the most common genes and DNA from its rows. These V and J calls originate from TCRdb's pipeline instead of the authors' own analysis. Within this sample are 750,000 to 1,000,000 distinct CDR3 sequences, with roughly 28% of them counted one time only. The top ten clones comprise roughly 10% of the sample.

Note on this clonotype: It has no known antigen specificity. No clone much larger than this one lies a single base away; base qualities are absent.

The approximately 39 donors, aged 6 to 90 years, were systemically healthy Caucasian individuals from Russia. Each donor gave about 11 milliliters of peripheral blood, drawn into EDTA-treated Vacutainer tubes. Ficoll-Paque density-gradient centrifugation was used to isolate PBMCs, with at least 6.5 million per sample. Trizol reagent was used to extract total RNA from PBMCs, with at least 5.5 micrograms per sample. Naive CD45RAhigh/CD27high T cell percentages were measured by flow cytometry on a PBMC aliquot from every donor. The same data also contributed to another study, on T cells of mothers and their children. Per that second paper: Nine systemically healthy Caucasian individuals, comprising three mothers and their six children, were included as donors. cDNA synthesis used all of the extracted RNA, with approximately 1.4 ug of RNA in each 15 ul reaction. In the second PCR, the M1S primer added sample barcodes and 2-4 random nucleotides. Over 10 million TCR beta CDR3 reads came from each mother, compared with about 3 million reads from each child. In both related and unrelated pairs, thymic selection shapes the output of TCR recombination in a similar way, with inherited differences having only a minor effect. Normalized repertoire overlap was always found to be slightly, but never significantly, higher in related mother-child pairs than in unrelated mother-child pairs. No persistent microchimeric T cell clones were found, with a detection sensitivity of approximately 110 clones per million clonotypes. The study used deep NGS to compare TCR beta repertoires of mothers and children, seeking features distinguishing related mother-child pairs from unrelated individuals. Mothers averaged around 40 +/- 4 years of age and children averaged around 10 +/- 4 years. After adapters were ligated using NEBNext reagents, the libraries underwent 100+100 nt paired-end sequencing on an Illumina HiSeq 2000. Mother and child libraries were prepared a month apart and sequenced in separate runs to prevent cross-contamination. For each donor, somewhere between about 450,000 and 2,100,000 distinct TCR beta clonotypes were identified. Naive TCR beta clonotypes were estimated from low-frequency clonotypes matched to each donor's FACS-determined naive share, without sorting.

The sequence is built from TRBV12-3 or TRBV12-4 and TRBJ2-4; a weak D assignment points to TRBD2 (5 bases agree). The origin of this receptor is a woman aged 40 to 50 in good health. Input material: blood. DNA sequence: TGTGCCAGCACCTTGATAGGGCGGGAAAACATTCAGTACTTC. Its protein is CASTLIGRENIQYF.